These T cell receptor beta chains were read from a single sample in a study of shared clonotypes between healthy human individuals. TCRdb keeps only in-frame clones here, not all; method: immunoSEQ multiplex PCR. The table lists around 500,000 clones, 70% to 80% of them singletons, with around 12% in the top ten. Sequencing was performed on PBMCs. The receptors stem from a woman in her 40s in good health. Some clones in this sample may be carry-over from other donors' samples. CDR3s include the opening cysteine and the closing phenylalanine or tryptophan. The order of the fields is clone size, D gene, J gene, V gene, CDR3 protein, CDR3 DNA. D genes are given only for firm matches. A clone size is listed for some rows: how often the clone was seen (once, few, many), or a class if it is expanded.

NA	NA	TRBJ2-1	TRBV6-5	CASHESVLRGNEQFF	TGTGCCAGTCATGAGAGTGTACTCCGAGGAAATGAGCAGTTCTTC
once	TRBD1	TRBJ1-2	TRBV19	CASRPGTGAYGYTF	TGTGCCAGTAGGCCCGGAACAGGGGCCTATGGCTACACCTTC
NA	NA	TRBJ2-7	TRBV6-1	CASSEGGSSYEQYF	TGTGCCAGCAGTGAAGGTGGCTCTTCCTACGAGCAGTACTTC
NA	NA	TRBJ1-5	TRBV29-1	CSVVLGYSNQPQHF	TGCAGCGTTGTACTGGGCTATAGCAATCAGCCCCAGCATTTT
NA	TRBD1	TRBJ2-1	TRBV7-2	CASQTTGTTGNEQFF	TGTGCCAGCCAGACGACAGGGACAACAGGCAATGAGCAGTTCTTC
NA	TRBD2	TRBJ2-1	TRBV9	CASSVSGTSGEQFF	TGTGCCAGCAGCGTTTCCGGGACTAGCGGGGAGCAGTTCTTC
many	TRBD1	TRBJ1-2	TRBV28	CASSLEPGTANYGYTF	TGTGCCAGCAGTTTAGAGCCCGGGACAGCGAACTATGGCTACACCTTC
NA	NA	TRBJ2-3	TRBV5-1	CASSRGASDSTDTQYF	TGCGCCAGCAGCCGGGGGGCTAGCGACTCCACAGATACGCAGTATTTT
NA	NA	TRBJ2-2	TRBV18	CASSPRVELFF	TGTGCCAGCTCACCTCGGGTCGAGCTGTTTTTT
NA	TRBD1	TRBJ2-7	TRBV14	CASSQEQGESYEQYF	TGTGCCAGCAGCCAAGAACAGGGGGAGTCCTACGAGCAGTACTTC
NA	NA	TRBJ2-2	TRBV7-9	CASSFITGPNTGELFF	TGTGCCAGCAGCTTTATAACGGGACCGAACACCGGGGAGCTGTTTTTT
NA	NA	TRBJ1-2	TRBV19	CASSPTGHGYTF	TGTGCCAGTAGCCCCACAGGCCATGGCTACACCTTC
NA	NA	TRBJ2-7	TRBV11-2	CASSLGEQYF	TGTGCCAGCAGCTTAGGCGAGCAGTACTTC
NA	NA	TRBJ2-1	TRBV6-4	CASSEVVSSYNEQFF	TGTGCCAGCAGTGAAGTGGTTAGCTCCTACAATGAGCAGTTCTTC
few	TRBD1	TRBJ1-2	TRBV6-1	CASSDDRGPRWEDGYTF	TGTGCCAGCAGTGATGACAGGGGGCCCCGGTGGGAGGATGGCTACACCTTC
NA	TRBD1	TRBJ2-7	TRBV10-3	CAGSGTGMSEQYF	TGTGCCGGCTCCGGGACAGGGATGAGCGAGCAGTACTTC
once	TRBD2	TRBJ2-7	TRBV27	CATPRTSLPYEQYF	TGTGCCACCCCTCGGACTAGCTTACCCTACGAGCAGTACTTC
few	NA	TRBJ1-3	TRBV7-8	CASSLGASGNTIYF	TGTGCCAGCAGCTTAGGGGCTTCCGGAAACACCATATATTTT
few	NA	TRBJ1-1	TRBV20-1	CSATTDTEAFF	TGCAGTGCAACTACAGACACTGAAGCTTTCTTT
NA	NA	TRBJ2-3	TRBV4-1	CASSQEMGGSGTDTQYF	TGCGCCAGCAGCCAAGAAATGGGTGGTAGCGGCACAGATACGCAGTATTTT
NA	NA	TRBJ1-6	TRBV30	CAWSVQGGRIYNSPLHF	TGTGCCTGGAGTGTACAGGGAGGTCGGATCTATAATTCACCCCTCCACTTT
NA	NA	TRBJ2-7	TRBV4-3	CASSLGQGPYEQYF	TGCGCCAGCAGCCTCGGGCAGGGGCCCTACGAGCAGTACTTC
NA	TRBD2	TRBJ2-5	TRBV9	CASSAGLAEGREETQYF	TGTGCCAGCAGCGCCGGACTAGCGGAAGGGAGGGAGGAGACCCAGTACTTC
NA	NA	TRBJ2-2	TRBV28	CASSFRGNTGELFF	TGTGCCAGCAGTTTTAGGGGGAACACCGGGGAGCTGTTTTTT
NA	TRBD1	TRBJ1-1	TRBV4-1	CASSQAPDRDTEAFF	TGCGCCAGCAGCCAAGCCCCTGACAGGGACACTGAAGCTTTCTTT
NA	NA	TRBJ2-6	TRBV7-9	CASSAPRGAGANVLTF	TGTGCCAGCAGCGCACCACGGGGAGCTGGGGCCAACGTCCTGACTTTC
NA	NA	TRBJ1-2	TRBV28	CASSFGGTSVDGYTF	TGTGCCAGCAGTTTTGGAGGGACATCGGTTGATGGCTACACCTTC
once	NA	TRBJ1-3	TRBV2	CASRRVDSGNTIYF	TGTGCCAGCCGCAGAGTCGACTCTGGAAACACCATATATTTT
NA	NA	TRBJ2-1	TRBV5-5	CASSPVGDGYNEQFF	TGTGCCAGCAGCCCAGTCGGTGACGGCTACAATGAGCAGTTCTTC
NA	NA	TRBJ2-2	TRBV2	CASSAGAVNTGELFF	TGTGCCAGCAGTGCAGGGGCCGTAAACACCGGGGAGCTGTTTTTT
NA	TRBD2	TRBJ2-3	TRBV2	CASSDGLAADTQYF	TGTGCCAGCAGTGATGGACTAGCGGCAGATACGCAGTATTTT
NA	NA	TRBJ1-4	TRBV4-1	CASSQDGRTHEKLFF	TGCGCCAGCAGCCAAGATGGTCGCACCCATGAAAAACTGTTTTTT
few	TRBD2	TRBJ2-3	TRBV7-3	CASSLLAGFTDTQYF	TGTGCCAGCAGCCTTTTAGCGGGTTTCACAGATACGCAGTATTTT
NA	TRBD2	TRBJ2-7	TRBV29-1	CSVLGLAGRGQYEQYF	TGCAGCGTTCTGGGACTAGCGGGACGGGGGCAATACGAGCAGTACTTC
NA	TRBD1	TRBJ1-2	TRBV11-2	CASSHATPDRVPGYGYTF	TGTGCCAGCAGCCACGCCACCCCTGACAGGGTTCCTGGCTATGGCTACACCTTC
NA	NA	TRBJ2-3	TRBV9	CASSKEGETSTDTQYF	TGTGCCAGCAGCAAAGAGGGGGAGACTTCCACAGATACGCAGTATTTT
NA	TRBD1	TRBJ1-5	TRBV2	CASSEGTGHQPQHF	TGTGCCAGCAGTGAAGGGACAGGACATCAGCCCCAGCATTTT
NA	NA	TRBJ2-7	TRBV21-1	CASSKVLEQYF	TGTGCCAGCAGCAAAGTGCTCGAGCAGTACTTC
NA	NA	TRBJ1-1	TRBV10-3	CAISPSEDGEAFF	TGTGCCATCAGCCCAAGTGAGGACGGTGAAGCTTTCTTT
NA	NA	TRBJ2-1	TRBV28	CASSLLEGIYNEQFF	TGTGCCAGCAGTTTGCTCGAAGGAATTTACAATGAGCAGTTCTTC
NA	NA	TRBJ2-3	TRBV9	CASSYDPLRVDTQYF	TGTGCCAGCAGCTACGACCCCTTGCGGGTGGATACGCAGTATTTT
NA	NA	TRBJ2-7	TRBV28	CATRPILPYEQYF	TGTGCCACCCGACCGATCCTTCCCTACGAGCAGTACTTC
NA	NA	TRBJ2-7	TRBV5-4	CASSSLVFHPGEQYF	TGTGCCAGCAGCTCACTGGTCTTCCACCCGGGGGAGCAGTACTTC
NA	TRBD2	TRBJ2-3	TRBV4-2	CASSLPGTSGTDTQYF	TGTGCCAGCAGCTTGCCCGGGACTAGCGGGACAGATACGCAGTATTTT
NA	NA	TRBJ2-3	TRBV7-9	CASSLVLGLDTQYF	TGTGCCAGCAGCTTAGTTCTGGGGTTAGATACGCAGTATTTT
NA	TRBD1	TRBJ1-3	TRBV28	CASSPHRGSGNTIYF	TGTGCCAGCAGTCCACACAGGGGCTCTGGAAACACCATATATTTT
once	TRBD1	TRBJ1-4	TRBV7-9	CASSLGQGVDEKLFF	TGTGCCAGCAGCTTGGGACAGGGGGTTGATGAAAAACTGTTTTTT
few	NA	TRBJ2-2	TRBV10-1	CASSDRGNTGELFF	TGCGCCAGCAGTGACAGGGGGAACACCGGGGAGCTGTTTTTT
NA	TRBD2	TRBJ2-7	TRBV19	CASKPGLADSYEQYF	TGTGCCAGTAAACCGGGACTAGCGGACTCTTACGAGCAGTACTTC
NA	TRBD2	TRBJ2-2	TRBV19	CASSFSGTNTGELFF	TGTGCCAGTAGTTTTAGCGGGACGAACACCGGGGAGCTGTTTTTT
NA	NA	TRBJ2-7	TRBV5-6	CASSAPSRGGEYEQYF	TGTGCCAGCAGCGCGCCTTCCAGGGGAGGGGAGTACGAGCAGTACTTC
NA	NA	TRBJ2-1	TRBV29-1	CSVEAVWAGSGLNEQFF	TGCAGCGTTGAAGCTGTGTGGGCCGGGAGCGGGCTCAATGAGCAGTTCTTC
NA	NA	TRBJ2-5	TRBV25-1	CASSELGGTYQETQYF	TGTGCCAGCAGTGAATTAGGAGGAACGTACCAAGAGACCCAGTACTTC
NA	TRBD2	TRBJ2-5	TRBV27	CASSLREGETQYF	TGTGCCAGCAGTTTAAGGGAGGGCGAGACCCAGTACTTC
NA	TRBD1	TRBJ2-1	TRBV27	CASSLGTGYASGRGNEQFF	TGTGCCAGCAGTTTAGGGACAGGGTATGCTAGCGGAAGGGGAAATGAGCAGTTCTTC
NA	NA	TRBJ1-4	TRBV30	CAWSAGPNEKLFF	TGTGCCTGGAGTGCAGGTCCTAATGAAAAACTGTTTTTT
NA	TRBD2	TRBJ2-2	TRBV28	CASTLGGAGGNTGELFF	TGTGCCAGCACTCTCGGCGGAGCGGGGGGGAACACCGGGGAGCTGTTTTTT
NA	NA	TRBJ2-1	TRBV2	CASGSYNEQFF	TGTGCCAGCGGGAGTTACAATGAGCAGTTCTTC
few	NA	TRBJ1-2	TRBV6-6	CASSYDAGGYGYTF	TGTGCCAGCAGTTACGACGCAGGCGGATATGGCTACACCTTC